This T cell receptor beta chain originates from a study of response to subunit inactivated influenza vaccine. Germline loops: CDR1 SGHDT, CDR2 YYEEEE. CDR3 length equals 15 residues. With 0 bases removed from V and 6 bases from J, the gap between germline ends came to 15 bases. Findings and caveats of the study: Authors proposed each seasonal influenza vaccination draws in few new T cells.

TCRdb re-called the RT-PCR reads through MiXCR, storing one row per CDR3 protein. The profile covers 500,000 to 600,000 distinct CDR3 sequences, with roughly 8.2% appearing a single time and approximately 12% taken by the ten largest. This clonotype was observed many times. Its antigen is not identified. This receptor was obtained from a man between 50 and 75 years old who received an inactivated influenza vaccine. The chain recombines TRBV5-6 with TRBJ1-1; no reliable D call. The starting material was PBMCs from blood, obtained 23 months after vaccination. As DNA, the CDR3 is TGTGCCAGCAGCTTGGTCGGGCAGGAACCGCCTGAAGCTTTCTTT. This translates into CASSLVGQEPPEAFF.